This T cell receptor (beta chain) stems from a study of blood T cells in healthy people across ages. Regarding the study as a whole: Leaving the PBMCs unsorted stopped any conclusive comparison of naive versus antigen-experienced cells.

Of note for this clonotype: As yet, its antigen is unknown.

Using a J-beta primer mix together with a sample-barcoded 5' primer, a second PCR was run for about 7 to 12 cycles. Through a template-switch adaptor with 12 random nucleotides, each cDNA molecule received a tag. Each CDR3 protein is one row after TCRdb ran MiXCR on the 5' RACE reads. The sample lists over a million distinct CDR3 sequences, 59% seen once, with over 5% in the top ten. The CDR3 runs to 15 residues. The V gene lost 8 bases and the J gene lost 5 bases, with 16 bases spanning the gap. The germline V gene has CDR1 MDHEN and CDR2 SYDVKM. The chain joins TRBV28 to TRBJ1-6; D is possibly TRBD1 (5 bases). Sequenced input: blood. The receptor was derived from a man aged 18 to 29 in good health. The CDR3 spells CASALLRGNNSPLHF. For the CDR3, the DNA is TGTGCCAGCGCCCTGTTGAGGGGCAATAATTCACCCCTCCACTTT.